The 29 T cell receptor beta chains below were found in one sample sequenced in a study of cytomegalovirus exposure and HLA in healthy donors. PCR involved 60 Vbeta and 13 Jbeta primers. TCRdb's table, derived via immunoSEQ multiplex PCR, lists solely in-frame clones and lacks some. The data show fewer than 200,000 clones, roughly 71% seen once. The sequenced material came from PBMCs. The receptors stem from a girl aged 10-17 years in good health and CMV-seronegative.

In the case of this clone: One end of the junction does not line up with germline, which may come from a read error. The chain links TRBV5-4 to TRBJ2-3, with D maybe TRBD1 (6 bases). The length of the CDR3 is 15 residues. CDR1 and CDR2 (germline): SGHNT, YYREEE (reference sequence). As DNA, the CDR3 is TGTGCCAGCACCTTGGATGGACAGTCCACAGATACGCAGTATTTT. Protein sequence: CASTLDGQSTDTQYF.

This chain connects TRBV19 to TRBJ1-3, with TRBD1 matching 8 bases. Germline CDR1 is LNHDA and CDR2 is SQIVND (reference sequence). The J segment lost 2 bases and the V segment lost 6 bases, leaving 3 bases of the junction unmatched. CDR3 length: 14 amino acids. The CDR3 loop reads CASSETGAGNTIYF. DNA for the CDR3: TGTGCCAGTAGCGAGACAGGGGCTGGAAACACCATATATTTT.

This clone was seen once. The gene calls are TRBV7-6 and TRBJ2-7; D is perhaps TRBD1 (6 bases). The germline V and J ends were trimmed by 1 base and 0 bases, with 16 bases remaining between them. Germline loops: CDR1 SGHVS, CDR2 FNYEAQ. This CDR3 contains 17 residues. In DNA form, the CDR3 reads TGTGCCAGCAGCTTAGAAGGGACACGGGTAAGCTCCTACGAGCAGTACTTC. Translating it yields CASSLEGTRVSSYEQYF.

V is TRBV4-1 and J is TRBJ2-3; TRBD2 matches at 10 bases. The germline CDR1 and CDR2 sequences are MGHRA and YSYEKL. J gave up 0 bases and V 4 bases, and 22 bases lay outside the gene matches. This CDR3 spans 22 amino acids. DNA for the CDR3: TGCGCCAGCAGCCGGCTCCTCCCGGGGCTAGCGGGGGCCGGACCGAGCACAGATACGCAGTATTTT. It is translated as CASSRLLPGLAGAGPSTDTQYF.

The CDR3: CASSLDRVTGELFF. The CDR3 DNA reads as TGCGCCAGCAGCTTAGACAGGGTGACCGGGGAGCTGTTTTTT. The chain recombines TRBV5-1 with TRBJ2-2; 7 nucleotides align to TRBD1. The V gene's germline CDR1 is SGHRS and CDR2 YFSETQ. J was trimmed by 5 bases and V by 2 bases; bases with no gene match: 3. This CDR3 spans 14 amino acids.

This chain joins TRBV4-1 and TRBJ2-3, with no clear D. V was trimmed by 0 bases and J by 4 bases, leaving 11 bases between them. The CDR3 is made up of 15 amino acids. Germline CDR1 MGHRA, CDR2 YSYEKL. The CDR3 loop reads CASSQDSASPDTQYF. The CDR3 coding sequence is TGCGCCAGCAGCCAAGATTCCGCGAGCCCAGATACGCAGTATTTT.

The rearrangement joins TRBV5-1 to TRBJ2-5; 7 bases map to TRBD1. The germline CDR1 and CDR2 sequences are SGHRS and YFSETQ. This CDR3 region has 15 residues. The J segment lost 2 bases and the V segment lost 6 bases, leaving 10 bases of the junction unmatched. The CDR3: CASTKPGQTQETQYF. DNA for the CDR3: TGCGCCAGCACGAAACCGGGACAGACGCAAGAGACCCAGTACTTC.

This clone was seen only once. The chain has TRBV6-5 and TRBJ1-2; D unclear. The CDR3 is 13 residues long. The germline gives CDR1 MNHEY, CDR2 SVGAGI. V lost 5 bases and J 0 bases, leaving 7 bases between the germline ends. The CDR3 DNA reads TGTGCCAGCAGTGACCAGGCTAACTATGGCTACACCTTC. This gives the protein CASSDQANYGYTF.

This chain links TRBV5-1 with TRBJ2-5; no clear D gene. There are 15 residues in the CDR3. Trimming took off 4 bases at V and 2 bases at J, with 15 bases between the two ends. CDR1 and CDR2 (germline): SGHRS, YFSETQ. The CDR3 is CASSMIGAQQETQYF. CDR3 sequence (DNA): TGCGCCAGCAGCATGATAGGAGCACAACAAGAGACCCAGTACTTC.

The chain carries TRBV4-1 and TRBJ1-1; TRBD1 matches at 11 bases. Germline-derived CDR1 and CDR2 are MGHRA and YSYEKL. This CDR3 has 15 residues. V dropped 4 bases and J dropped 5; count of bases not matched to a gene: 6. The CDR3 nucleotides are TGCGCCAGCAGCCTACGGACAGGGGGCATTACTGAAGCTTTCTTT. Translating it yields CASSLRTGGITEAFF.

This CDR3 reads CAIRGGGDNYEQYF. The DNA of the CDR3 is TGTGCCATCAGGGGTGGGGGGGACAACTACGAGCAGTACTTC. The gene calls are TRBV10-3 and TRBJ2-7; TRBD2 might be the D (7 bases). CDR1 and CDR2 (germline): ENHRY, SYGVKD. The CDR3 runs to 14 residues. V lost 6 bases and J lost 3, with 15 bases in between.

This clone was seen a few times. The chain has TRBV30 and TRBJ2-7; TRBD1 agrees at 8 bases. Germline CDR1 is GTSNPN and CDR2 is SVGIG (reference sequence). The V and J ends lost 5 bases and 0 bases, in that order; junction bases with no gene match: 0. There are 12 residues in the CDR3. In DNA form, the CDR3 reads TGTGCCTGGGGACAGGGCTCCTACGAGCAGTACTTC. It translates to CAWGQGSYEQYF.

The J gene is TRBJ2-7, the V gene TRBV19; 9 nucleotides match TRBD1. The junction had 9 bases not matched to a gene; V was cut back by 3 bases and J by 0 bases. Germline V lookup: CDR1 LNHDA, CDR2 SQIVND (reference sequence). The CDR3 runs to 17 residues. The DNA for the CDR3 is TGTGCCAGTAGTATCCGAGACAGGGGGTATGGCTCCTACGAGCAGTACTTC. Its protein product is CASSIRDRGYGSYEQYF. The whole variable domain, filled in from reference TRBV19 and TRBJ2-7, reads DGGITQSPKYLFRKEGQNVTLSCEQNLNHDAMYWYRQDPGQGLRLIYYSQIVNDFQKGDIAEGYSVSREKKESFPLTVTSAQKNPTAFYLCASSIRDRGYGSYEQYFGPGTRLTVT.

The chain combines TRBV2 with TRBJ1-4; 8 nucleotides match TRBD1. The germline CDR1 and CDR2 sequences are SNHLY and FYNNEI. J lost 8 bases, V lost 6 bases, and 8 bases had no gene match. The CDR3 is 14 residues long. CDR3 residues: CASSSQGEWEKLFF. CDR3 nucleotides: TGTGCCAGCAGCTCACAGGGGGAGTGGGAAAAACTGTTTTTT. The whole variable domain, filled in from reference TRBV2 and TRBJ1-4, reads EPEVTQTPSHQVTQMGQEVILRCVPISNHLYFYWYRQILGQKVEFLVSFYNNEISEKSEIFDDQFSVERPDGSNFTLKIRSTKLEDSAMYFCASSSQGEWEKLFFGSGTQLSVL.

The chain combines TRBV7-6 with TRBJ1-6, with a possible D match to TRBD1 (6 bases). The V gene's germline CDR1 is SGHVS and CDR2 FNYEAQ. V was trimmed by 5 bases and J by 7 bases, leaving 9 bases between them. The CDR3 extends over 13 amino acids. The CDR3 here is CASSLGQNSPLHF. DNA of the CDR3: TGTGCCAGCAGCCTAGGACAGAATTCACCCCTCCACTTT.

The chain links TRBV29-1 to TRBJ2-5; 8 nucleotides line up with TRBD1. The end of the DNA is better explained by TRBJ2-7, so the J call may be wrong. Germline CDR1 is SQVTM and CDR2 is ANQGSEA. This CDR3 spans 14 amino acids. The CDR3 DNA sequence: TGCAGCGTTGAAATTACTAGGACAGGGAACGAGCAGTACTTC. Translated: CSVEITRTGNEQYF.

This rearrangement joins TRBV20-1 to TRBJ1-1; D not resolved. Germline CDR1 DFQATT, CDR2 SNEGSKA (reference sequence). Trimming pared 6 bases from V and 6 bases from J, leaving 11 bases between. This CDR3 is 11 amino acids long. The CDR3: CSAYRGSEAFF. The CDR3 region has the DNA TGCAGTGCGTATCGGGGATCTGAAGCTTTCTTT.

CDR3 DNA sequence: TGTGCCAGCAGCCGCCCTGGGCAGGGGGCTGGGGCCAACGTCCTGACTTTC. It translates to CASSRPGQGAGANVLTF. J is TRBJ2-6 and V is TRBV9, with 7 bases identical to TRBD1. The V and J ends lost 4 bases and 2 bases, in that order; junction bases with no gene match: 9. The V gene's germline CDR1 is SGDLS and CDR2 YYNGEE. The CDR3 spans 17 residues. The full variable domain, its missing parts supplied by reference TRBV9 and TRBJ2-6, is DSGVTQTPKHLITATGQRVTLRCSPRSGDLSVYWYQQSLDQGLQFLIQYYNGEERAKGNILERFSAQQFPDLHSELNLSSLELGDSALYFCASSRPGQGAGANVLTFGAGSRLTVL.

The CDR3 bases are TGTGCCAGCAGTGAATTGACGGAGGAAGTCTATTCACCCCTCCACTTT. The encoded protein is CASSELTEEVYSPLHF. The gene calls are TRBV25-1 and TRBJ1-6, with D unclear. Trimming took off 1 base at V and 8 bases at J, with 15 bases between the two ends. The CDR3 covers 16 residues. Germline lookup yields CDR1 MGHDK and CDR2 SYGVNS.

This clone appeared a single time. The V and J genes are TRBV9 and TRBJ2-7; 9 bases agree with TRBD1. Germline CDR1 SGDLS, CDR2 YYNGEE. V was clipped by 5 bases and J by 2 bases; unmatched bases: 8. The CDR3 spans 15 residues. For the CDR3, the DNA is TGTGCCAGCAGTGAGGACAGGGGAGGTACCTACGAGCAGTACTTC. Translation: CASSEDRGGTYEQYF.

The CDR3 bases are TGTGCCAGCAGCCCGGCCAGCGACTATGGCTACACCTTC. Translated: CASSPASDYGYTF. This chain joins TRBV6-1 and TRBJ1-2; D call uncertain. In germline, CDR1 is MNHNS, CDR2 SASEGT. V lost 6 bases to trimming and J lost 3 bases, with 11 bases between them. The CDR3 consists of 13 residues.

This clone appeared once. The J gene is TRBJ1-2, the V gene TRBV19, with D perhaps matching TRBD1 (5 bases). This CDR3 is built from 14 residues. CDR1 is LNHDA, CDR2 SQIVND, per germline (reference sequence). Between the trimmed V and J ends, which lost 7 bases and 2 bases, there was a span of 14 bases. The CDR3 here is CASTIQRGNYGYTF. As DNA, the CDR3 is TGTGCCAGTACGATCCAGCGGGGGAACTATGGCTACACCTTC. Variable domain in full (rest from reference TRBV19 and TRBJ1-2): DGGITQSPKYLFRKEGQNVTLSCEQNLNHDAMYWYRQDPGQGLRLIYYSQIVNDFQKGDIAEGYSVSREKKESFPLTVTSAQKNPTAFYLCASTIQRGNYGYTFGSGTRLTVV.

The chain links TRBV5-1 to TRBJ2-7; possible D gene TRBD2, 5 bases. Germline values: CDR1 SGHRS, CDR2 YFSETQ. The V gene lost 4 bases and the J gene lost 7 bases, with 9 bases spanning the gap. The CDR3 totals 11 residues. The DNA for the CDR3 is TGCGCCAGCAGCGAGTTAGCGGAGCAGTACTTC. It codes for CASSELAEQYF.

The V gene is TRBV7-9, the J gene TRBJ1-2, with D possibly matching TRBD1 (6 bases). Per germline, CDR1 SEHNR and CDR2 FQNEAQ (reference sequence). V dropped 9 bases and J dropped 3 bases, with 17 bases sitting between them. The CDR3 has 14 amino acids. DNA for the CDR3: TGTGCCAGTAGGGGGGGCGGCTCGGACTATGGCTACACCTTC. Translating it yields CASRGGGSDYGYTF.

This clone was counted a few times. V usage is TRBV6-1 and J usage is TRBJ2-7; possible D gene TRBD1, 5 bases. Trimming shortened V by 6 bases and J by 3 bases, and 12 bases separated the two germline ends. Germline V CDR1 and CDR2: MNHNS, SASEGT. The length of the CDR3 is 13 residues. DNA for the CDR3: TGTGCCAGCAGCGTCCTACAGGTCTACGAGCAGTACTTC. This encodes CASSVLQVYEQYF.

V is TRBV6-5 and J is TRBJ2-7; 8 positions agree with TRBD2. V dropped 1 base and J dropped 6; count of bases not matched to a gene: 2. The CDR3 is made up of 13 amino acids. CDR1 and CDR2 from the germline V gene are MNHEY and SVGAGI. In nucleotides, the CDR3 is TGTGCCAGCAGTTACTTACTAGCGGCCGAGCAGTACTTC. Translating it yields CASSYLLAAEQYF.

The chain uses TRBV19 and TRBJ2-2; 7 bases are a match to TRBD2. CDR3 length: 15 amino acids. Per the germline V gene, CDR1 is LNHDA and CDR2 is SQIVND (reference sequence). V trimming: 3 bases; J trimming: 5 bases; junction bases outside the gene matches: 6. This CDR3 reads CASSIGGLLTGELFF. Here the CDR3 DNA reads TGTGCCAGTAGTATTGGGGGACTATTAACCGGGGAGCTGTTTTTT.

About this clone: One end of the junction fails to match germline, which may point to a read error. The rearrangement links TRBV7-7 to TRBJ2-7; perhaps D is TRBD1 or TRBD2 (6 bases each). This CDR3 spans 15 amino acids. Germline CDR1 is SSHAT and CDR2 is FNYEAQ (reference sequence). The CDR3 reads CASSLAAGASYEQYF. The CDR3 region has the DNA TGTGCTAGCAGCTTAGCGGCAGGGGCCTCCTACGAGCAGTACTTC. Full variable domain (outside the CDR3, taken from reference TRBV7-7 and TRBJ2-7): GAGVSQSPRYKVTKRGQDVTLRCDPISSHATLYWYQQALGQGPEFLTYFNYEAQPDKSGLPSDRFSAERPEGSISTLTIQRTEQRDSAMYRCASSLAAGASYEQYFGPGTRLTVT.

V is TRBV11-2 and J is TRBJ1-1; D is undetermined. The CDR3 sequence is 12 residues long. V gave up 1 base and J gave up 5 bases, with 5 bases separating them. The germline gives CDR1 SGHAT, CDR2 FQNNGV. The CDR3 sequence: CASSLGETEAFF. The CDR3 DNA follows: TGTGCCAGCAGCTTAGGCGAGACTGAAGCTTTCTTT. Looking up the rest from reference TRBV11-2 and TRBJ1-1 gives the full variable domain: EAGVAQSPRYKIIEKRQSVAFWCNPISGHATLYWYQQILGQGPKLLIQFQNNGVVDDSQLPKDRFSAERLKGVDSTLKIQPAKLEDSAVYLCASSLGETEAFFGQGTRLTVV.